The next 7 T cell receptor beta chains were all read from a single sample in a study of CD8 T cells in ankylosing spondylitis. TCRdb fed the 5' RACE reads into MiXCR, producing one record per CDR3 protein. The data contain fewer than 350,000 distinct CDR3 sequences, 11% of them singletons. Sequenced: blood, either unsorted or a sorted T cell fraction (not recorded which). Every receptor here comes from a female donor with ankylosing spondylitis or in good health (not recorded which).

At least ten counts were recorded for this clonotype. The J gene is TRBJ2-2, the V gene TRBV7-2; possibly TRBD2 for D (6 bases). Trimming took off 5 bases at V and 8 bases at J, with 15 bases between the two ends. The CDR3 runs 14 residues. The germline V gene encodes CDR1 SGHTA and CDR2 FQGNSA. The CDR3 loop is CASSPRDSRGELFF. CDR3 nucleotide sequence: TGTGCCAGCAGCCCCCGGGACTCAAGGGGGGAGCTGTTTTTT.

In its sample, this clonotype was seen many times. The chain carries TRBV29-1 and TRBJ2-2, with D perhaps TRBD1 (5 bases). This CDR3 has 15 amino acids. CDR1 and CDR2 from the germline V gene are SQVTM and ANQGSEA. Deletions cut 3 bases from V and 1 base from J, with 12 bases between. This CDR3 reads CSVEGSQGNTGELFF. CDR3 sequence (DNA): TGCAGCGTTGAGGGAAGCCAGGGGAACACCGGGGAGCTGTTTTTT.

This clonotype was detected only a few times. This chain joins TRBV7-8 and TRBJ2-5; 7 bases are a match to TRBD1. Unmatched junction bases numbered 4, after V lost 5 bases and J lost 4 bases. The CDR3 runs to 13 residues. Germline assignment: CDR1 SGHVS and CDR2 FQNEAQ. CDR3 sequence (DNA): TGTGCCAGCAGCACAGGGGTCCGAGAGACCCAGTACTTC. This translates into CASSTGVRETQYF.

This clonotype was recorded many times. V gene TRBV6-2 or TRBV6-3 combines with J gene TRBJ1-5; D might be TRBD1 (6 bases). The V end was cut by 6 bases, the J end by 4 bases, with 19 bases between. The CDR3 sequence is 16 residues long. Germline CDR1 reads MNHEY; CDR2 reads SVGEGT. CDR3 coding DNA: TGTGCCAGCAGCCCAGACTCGGGACATCTAAATCAGCCCCAGCATTTT. Translated, it gives CASSPDSGHLNQPQHF.

This clonotype was seen ten or more times. The chain links TRBV10-2 to TRBJ2-2; 7 nucleotides match TRBD2. Trimming removed 4 bases from V and 7 bases from J; junction bases left unmatched: 3. This CDR3 is 13 amino acids long. Germline loops: CDR1 WSHSY, CDR2 SAAADI. The CDR3 here is CASSVRGNGELFF. The CDR3 DNA reads TGCGCCAGCAGTGTGCGGGGGAACGGGGAGCTGTTTTTT.

Points on this clonotype: Lacking the conserved final phenylalanine or tryptophan, this CDR3 likely reflects a read error. V and J are TRBV7-2 and TRBJ1-4; 7 nucleotides align to TRBD1. CDR1 is SGHTA and CDR2 is FQGNSA in the germline V gene. There are 15 residues in the CDR3. The trim removed 2 bases at V and 11 bases at J, leaving 11 bases unmatched. The CDR3 DNA sequence: TGTGCCAGCAGCTTACTGGGACAGCAAGGGGACAAACTGTTTTTG. The encoded protein is CASSLLGQQGDKLFL.

A word on this clonotype: Given a much more abundant clone one base away, this may be a read error. This chain connects TRBV27 to TRBJ1-5; D is undetermined. V lost 10 bases and J 3 bases, leaving 13 bases between the germline ends. From germline, CDR1 is MNHEY and CDR2 SMNVEV (reference sequence). The CDR3 consists of 13 residues. CDR3 DNA: TGTGCCATCGGACCGGGCACCAATCAGCCCCAGCATTTT. Translation gives CAIGPGTNQPQHF.